Shown below are 27 T cell receptor beta chains from a single sample sequenced in a study of CD8 T cell repertoires and HIV-1 epitope variants. These receptors' antigens are unknown. This table comes from immunoSEQ multiplex PCR, and its TCRdb copy is limited to in-frame clones, with some not included. The profile shows about 7,000 clones, less than 75% of them singletons. The specimen sequenced was cultured CD8+ T cells derived from PBMCs. These receptors all come from a male donor with HIV.

This CDR3 is CATEGEHYGYTF. DNA for the CDR3: TGTGCCACGGAGGGGGAGCACTATGGCTACACCTTC. The V gene is TRBV6-1, the J gene TRBJ1-2; perhaps TRBD1 as D (6 bases). Germline CDR1 and CDR2: MNHNS and SASEGT. This CDR3 is built from 12 residues. The V gene lost 10 bases and the J gene lost 3 bases, with 12 bases spanning the gap.

In its sample, this clone was seen a few times. The chain carries TRBV2 and TRBJ2-7, with 9 bases lining up with TRBD1. CDR1 is SNHLY, CDR2 FYNNEI, per germline. J was trimmed by 2 bases and V by 9 bases; bases with no gene match: 5. CDR3 length: 13 residues. The CDR3 loop is CARTGTGPYEQYF. The CDR3 DNA reads TGTGCCAGAACTGGGACAGGGCCCTACGAGCAGTACTTC.

In DNA form, the CDR3 reads TGTGCCAGCAGCCACTGGGACAGCTACAATGAGCAGTTCTTC. This gives the protein CASSHWDSYNEQFF. The chain joins TRBV7-9 to TRBJ2-1; the match to TRBD1 covers 7 bases. The CDR3 contains 14 residues. V lost 5 bases to trimming and J lost 3 bases; unmatched junction nucleotides: 4. Germline values: CDR1 SEHNR, CDR2 FQNEAQ (reference sequence).

The V gene is TRBV4-2, the J gene TRBJ2-3; TRBD2 matches at 10 bases. This CDR3 spans 16 amino acids. Trimming cost V 4 bases and J 2 bases; bases outside gene matches: 6. The germline gives CDR1 LGHNA, CDR2 YNFKEQ. CDR3 protein: CASSPTSGVATDTQYF. For the CDR3, the DNA is TGTGCCAGCAGCCCTACTAGCGGGGTCGCCACAGATACGCAGTATTTT.

The chain is built from TRBV10-3 and TRBJ2-7, with D perhaps TRBD1 (7 bases). The CDR3 spans 12 residues. Germline V lookup: CDR1 ENHRY, CDR2 SYGVKD. V shed 10 bases and J shed 5 bases, with 15 bases lying between them. This chain's CDR3 is CATSRGVHEQYF. The CDR3 DNA reads TGTGCCACCTCCAGGGGGGTCCACGAGCAGTACTTC.

The V gene is TRBV7-2, the J gene TRBJ1-1; no reliable D call. The V end was cut by 4 bases, the J end by 7 bases, with 7 bases between. The CDR3 extends over 11 amino acids. Germline-derived CDR1 and CDR2 are SGHTA and FQGNSA. CDR3 loop: CASSSTDEAFF. The CDR3 DNA is TGTGCCAGCAGCTCCACAGATGAAGCTTTCTTT.

The chain joins TRBV19 to TRBJ2-3; TRBD2 is a possible D gene (5 bases). Germline V CDR1 and CDR2: LNHDA, SQIVND (reference sequence). The CDR3 contains 16 residues. Trimming took off 4 bases at V and 2 bases at J, with 16 bases between the two ends. CDR3 nucleotide sequence: TGTGCCAGTAGTACCAGCGGAGCACCCCCCACAGATACGCAGTATTTT. As protein: CASSTSGAPPTDTQYF.

This clone was counted once. This sequence joins TRBV2 and TRBJ2-2; no clear D gene. Germline assignment: CDR1 SNHLY and CDR2 FYNNEI. V was pared by 6 bases and J by 0 bases, with 8 bases between. The CDR3 has 14 amino acids. The CDR3 here is CASRIISNTGELFF. The CDR3 coding sequence is TGTGCCAGCAGGATAATATCGAACACCGGGGAGCTGTTTTTT.

The V call is TRBV5-5, the J call TRBJ2-2, with D possibly being TRBD1 (5 bases). The CDR3 is 14 amino acids. Trimming took off 5 bases at V and 6 bases at J, with 14 bases between the two ends. Germline V gives CDR1 SGHKS, CDR2 YYEKEE (reference sequence). The CDR3 coding sequence is TGTGCCAGCAGGGCTTCAGGGCCCCCCGGGGAGCTGTTTTTT. It translates to CASRASGPPGELFF.

This chain joins TRBV9 and TRBJ1-2, with 8 bases fitting TRBD1. With V trimmed by 6 bases and J by 5 bases, 3 bases remained unmatched. This CDR3 is 12 amino acids long. From germline, CDR1 is SGDLS and CDR2 YYNGEE. The DNA of the CDR3 is TGTGCCAGCAACCAGGGGGCTTATGGCTACACCTTC. Residues: CASNQGAYGYTF.

V usage is TRBV7-6 and J usage is TRBJ2-7, with 8 bases matching TRBD1. Per the germline V gene, CDR1 is SGHVS and CDR2 is FNYEAQ. The CDR3 sequence is 16 residues long. V lost 1 base to trimming and J lost 5 bases; unmatched junction nucleotides: 10. This CDR3 is CASSLGQGAFGHEQYF. CDR3 coding DNA: TGTGCCAGCAGCTTAGGCCAGGGGGCCTTCGGGCACGAGCAGTACTTC.

V gene TRBV14 combines with J gene TRBJ2-7, with 9 bases matching TRBD1. Trimming at V came to 0 bases and at J to 3 bases, leaving 9 bases not matched to a gene. CDR1 is SGHDN, CDR2 FVKESK, per germline. The CDR3 is 17 amino acids. CDR3 DNA: TGTGCCAGCAGCCAAGATTCTACCGTGGGACAGGGCTACGAGCAGTACTTC. Its translation is CASSQDSTVGQGYEQYF. Full variable domain (rest looked up from reference TRBV14 and TRBJ2-7): EAGVTQFPSHSVIEKGQTVTLRCDPISGHDNLYWYRRVMGKEIKFLLHFVKESKQDESGMPNNRFLAERTGGTYSTLKVQPAELEDSGVYFCASSQDSTVGQGYEQYFGPGTRLTVT.

The CDR3 DNA reads as TGTGCCAGCAGCTTGGACCTATCACCCCTCCACTTT. Translated, it gives CASSLDLSPLHF. The rearrangement uses TRBV5-6 and TRBJ1-6, with no clear D. V gave up 0 bases and J gave up 10 bases, with 5 bases separating them. Germline values: CDR1 SGHDT, CDR2 YYEEEE. The CDR3 loop spans 12 amino acids.

The V gene is TRBV19, the J gene TRBJ2-7, with TRBD2 identical over 7 bases. Germline CDR1 and CDR2: LNHDA and SQIVND (reference sequence). The junction had 10 bases not matched to a gene; V was cut back by 6 bases and J by 2 bases. The CDR3 loop spans 15 amino acids. The CDR3 is CASSNQGGSPYEQYF. CDR3 sequence (DNA): TGTGCCAGTAGCAACCAAGGCGGGAGCCCCTACGAGCAGTACTTC.

The V and J genes are TRBV30 and TRBJ2-3; D gene ambiguous. Germline CDR1 reads GTSNPN; CDR2 reads SVGIG (reference sequence). The CDR3 extends over 14 amino acids. The V gene lost 0 bases and the J gene lost 4 bases, with 11 bases spanning the gap. As DNA, the CDR3 is TGTGCCTGGAGTGTAGTCGTCGCCGCAGATACGCAGTATTTT. As protein: CAWSVVVAADTQYF.

This chain connects TRBV11-2 to TRBJ2-7, with D uncertain. This CDR3 is 13 amino acids long. V lost 1 base to trimming and J lost 3 bases, with 7 bases between them. Germline CDR1 reads SGHAT; CDR2 reads FQNNGV. CDR3 nucleotides: TGTGCCAGCAGCTTAGGGACCGTCTACGAGCAGTACTTC. Its protein is CASSLGTVYEQYF.

The chain is built from TRBV5-5 and TRBJ1-2, with a tentative D call TRBD1 (6 bases). The CDR3 sequence is 14 residues long. Germline-derived CDR1 and CDR2 are SGHKS and YYEKEE (reference sequence). V dropped 2 bases and J dropped 1 base, with 9 bases sitting between them. The CDR3 bases are TGTGCCAGCAGCTTCACAGGGAGTAACTATGGCTACACCTTC. This codes for CASSFTGSNYGYTF. Combining the CDR3 with reference TRBV5-5 and TRBJ1-2 gives the whole variable domain DAGVTQSPTHLIKTRGQQVTLRCSPISGHKSVSWYQQVLGQGPQFIFQYYEKEERGRGNFPDRFSARQFPNYSSELNVNALLLGDSALYLCASSFTGSNYGYTFGSGTRLTVV.

The chain has TRBV7-9 and TRBJ1-4, with D unclear. V lost 5 bases, J lost 5 bases, and 15 bases lay in between. The CDR3 covers 15 residues. Per the germline V gene, CDR1 is SEHNR and CDR2 is FQNEAQ (reference sequence). The CDR3 is CASSPKGFSNEKLFF. As DNA, the CDR3 is TGTGCCAGCAGCCCGAAAGGTTTCTCCAATGAAAAACTGTTTTTT.

A word on this clone: A far larger clone is one nucleotide away, so this likely arose from a read error. The genes are TRBV11-3 and TRBJ2-5; D is perhaps TRBD2 (5 bases). The CDR3 sequence is 15 residues long. Germline V CDR1 and CDR2: SGHNT, YENEEA. V lost 3 bases to trimming and J lost 2 bases, with 13 bases between them. CDR3 nucleotide sequence: TGTGCCAGCAGCTTCGCCGGGATAGATCAAGAGACCCAGTACTTC. It codes for CASSFAGIDQETQYF. The full variable domain, its missing parts supplied by reference TRBV11-3 and TRBJ2-5, is EAGVVQSPRYKIIEKKQPVAFWCNPISGHNTLYWYLQNLGQGPELLIRYENEEAVDDSQLPKDRFSAERLKGVDSTLKIQPAELGDSAVYLCASSFAGIDQETQYFGPGTRLLVL.

The chain has TRBV4-3 and TRBJ2-1; perhaps TRBD1 as D (6 bases). CDR1 and CDR2 (germline): LGHNA, YSLEER. The CDR3 sequence is 13 residues long. Trimming stripped 2 bases from V and 7 bases from J, with 9 bases between. CDR3 sequence reads: CASSQLQGNEQFF. The CDR3, as DNA: TGCGCCAGCAGCCAACTACAGGGTAATGAGCAGTTCTTC.

This clone was detected only a few times. The chain recombines TRBV4-2 with TRBJ1-2; the D is unclear. V lost 4 bases, J lost 3 bases, and 18 bases lay in between. The CDR3 runs 16 residues. CDR1 is LGHNA, CDR2 YNFKEQ, per germline. This CDR3 reads CASSPWPVELDYGYTF. The CDR3 bases are TGTGCCAGCAGCCCTTGGCCGGTAGAATTGGACTATGGCTACACCTTC.

The rearrangement links TRBV5-4 to TRBJ2-7; D is possibly TRBD1 (5 bases). Trimming cost V 3 bases and J 5 bases, with 12 bases left between them. Germline V gives CDR1 SGHNT, CDR2 YYREEE (reference sequence). This CDR3 is 13 amino acids long. Here the CDR3 reads CASSWPDTHEQYF. In nucleotides, the CDR3 is TGTGCCAGCAGCTGGCCGGACACCCACGAGCAGTACTTC.

This clone is a singleton in its sample. The CDR3 loop is CASSLERAGGQETQYF. Written as DNA, the CDR3 is TGTGCCAGCAGCTTAGAGCGAGCGGGGGGGCAAGAGACCCAGTACTTC. The chain is built from TRBV11-2 and TRBJ2-5; 10 bases match TRBD2. V trimming: 0 bases; J trimming: 2 bases; junction bases outside the gene matches: 3. This CDR3 region has 16 residues. The germline V gene has CDR1 SGHAT and CDR2 FQNNGV.

The genes are TRBV27 and TRBJ2-3; D gene uncertain. The germline CDR1 and CDR2 sequences are MNHEY and SMNVEV (reference sequence). Between the trimmed V and J ends, which lost 3 bases and 0 bases, there was a span of 4 bases. The CDR3 consists of 13 residues. The CDR3: CASSLSSTDTQYF. For the CDR3, the DNA is TGTGCCAGCAGTTTGTCCAGCACAGATACGCAGTATTTT.

CDR3 in amino acids: CAIRPAIDSNQPQHF. DNA for the CDR3: TGTGCCATCAGGCCAGCCATTGATAGCAATCAGCCCCAGCATTTT. V usage is TRBV10-3 and J usage is TRBJ1-5, with D hard to call. Germline loops: CDR1 ENHRY, CDR2 SYGVKD. V lost 6 bases and J 0 bases, leaving 12 bases between the germline ends. The CDR3 totals 15 residues.

This clone was counted only a few times. The chain joins TRBV27 to TRBJ1-5; D gene uncertain. V was pared by 2 bases and J by 0 bases, with 8 bases between. The CDR3 totals 15 residues. The germline V gene encodes CDR1 MNHEY and CDR2 SMNVEV (reference sequence). The CDR3 spells CASSLDGDSNQPQHF. CDR3 DNA: TGTGCCAGCAGTTTAGACGGAGATAGCAATCAGCCCCAGCATTTT.

The chain recombines TRBV5-1 with TRBJ1-2; D is perhaps TRBD1 (5 bases). The germline gives CDR1 SGHRS, CDR2 YFSETQ. V was trimmed by 6 bases and J by 8 bases, leaving 17 bases between them. The length of the CDR3 is 13 residues. CDR3 in amino acids: CASIGDLGSGYTF. The CDR3 DNA reads as TGCGCCAGCATCGGGGACCTCGGATCAGGCTACACCTTC. The full variable domain, rest sourced from reference TRBV5-1 and TRBJ1-2, is KAGVTQTPRYLIKTRGQQVTLSCSPISGHRSVSWYQQTPGQGLQFLFEYFSETQRNKGNFPGRFSGRQFSNSRSEMNVSTLELGDSALYLCASIGDLGSGYTFGSGTRLTVV.